The TCR beta chain described here comes from a study of blood T cells in healthy people across ages. The second PCR ran roughly 6 to 11 cycles with a sample-barcoded 5' primer and J-beta primers. TCRdb called the 5' RACE reads again in MiXCR, with one record for every CDR3 protein. The sample records about 2 million distinct CDR3 sequences, about 49% being singletons. The V end was cut by 0 bases, the J end by 4 bases, with 18 bases between. Germline assignment: CDR1 DFQATT and CDR2 SNEGSKA (reference sequence). The CDR3 is 16 amino acids. The material sequenced was blood. The clonotype was recovered from a woman in her 40s in good health. The chain combines TRBV20-1 with TRBJ1-2; D is unclear. CDR3 sequence (DNA): TGCAGTGCTAGAGATCGGCTTATAGGGTCGGGCTATGGCTACACCTTC. Translating it yields CSARDRLIGSGYGYTF.